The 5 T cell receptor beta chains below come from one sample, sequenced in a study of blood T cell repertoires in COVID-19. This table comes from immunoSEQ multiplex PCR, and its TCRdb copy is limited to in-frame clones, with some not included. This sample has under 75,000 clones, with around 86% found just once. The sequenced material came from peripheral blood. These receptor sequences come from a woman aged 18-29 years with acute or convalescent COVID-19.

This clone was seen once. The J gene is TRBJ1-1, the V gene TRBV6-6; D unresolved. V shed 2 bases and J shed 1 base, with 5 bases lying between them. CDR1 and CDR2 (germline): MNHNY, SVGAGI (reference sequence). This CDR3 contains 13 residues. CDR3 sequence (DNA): TGTGCCAGCAGTTACGCAGGGAACACTGAAGCTTTCTTT. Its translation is CASSYAGNTEAFF.

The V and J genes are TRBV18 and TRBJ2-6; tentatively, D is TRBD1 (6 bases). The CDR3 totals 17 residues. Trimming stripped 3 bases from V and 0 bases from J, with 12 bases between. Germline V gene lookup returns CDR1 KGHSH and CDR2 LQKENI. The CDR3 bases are TGTGCCAGCTCACCTTCAGGGGACCTCTCTGGGGCCAACGTCCTGACTTTC. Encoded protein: CASSPSGDLSGANVLTF.

CDR3 DNA: TGTGCCAGCAGCTTCGGCGGGGCAGAAGCCTACGAGCAGTACTTC. This codes for CASSFGGAEAYEQYF. This chain uses TRBV7-9 with TRBJ2-7, with D possibly matching TRBD2 (6 bases). V was cut by 3 bases and J by 2 bases, with 14 bases left in between. Germline lookup yields CDR1 SEHNR and CDR2 FQNEAQ (reference sequence). The length of the CDR3 is 15 residues. The entire variable domain, with the rest obtained from reference TRBV7-9 and TRBJ2-7, is as follows: DTGVSQNPRHKITKRGQNVTFRCDPISEHNRLYWYRQTLGQGPEFLTYFQNEAQLEKSRLLSDRFSAERPKGSFSTLEIQRTEQGDSAMYLCASSFGGAEAYEQYFGPGTRLTVT.

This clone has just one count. CDR3 DNA sequence: TGTGCCAGTAGCACGGAGCGGGACAGGGATGCAGATACGCAGTATTTT. Residues: CASSTERDRDADTQYF. The chain links TRBV19 to TRBJ2-3; 9 bases align to TRBD1. The germline V gene has CDR1 LNHDA and CDR2 SQIVND (reference sequence). The CDR3 runs 16 residues. V dropped 6 bases and J dropped 4; count of bases not matched to a gene: 11.

CDR3 DNA: TGTGCCAGCAGGCCCCAGGGAACTAATGAAAAACTGTTTTTT. It yields the protein CASRPQGTNEKLFF. The chain joins TRBV6-5 to TRBJ1-4; D perhaps matches TRBD1 (5 bases). Germline V gene lookup returns CDR1 MNHEY and CDR2 SVGAGI. The CDR3 has 14 amino acids. V lost 6 bases and J 1 base, leaving 9 bases between the germline ends.